This T cell receptor beta chain was recovered during a study of cytomegalovirus exposure and HLA in healthy donors. Study outcomes and limitations: Later analysis revealed greater clonal expansion in HLA-associated TCR beta chains than in equally common others. Across HLA loci, a later analysis found differing TCR association rates, with DRB1 most and HLA-C fewest. In a later analysis, the majority of CMV-associated beta chains seemingly showed HLA restriction.

CDR1 and CDR2 (germline): SGHRS, YFSETQ. V gave up 0 bases and J gave up 0 bases; unmatched junction bases: 3. The CDR3 totals 15 residues. Primers included in the PCR were 60 Vbeta and 13 Jbeta primers. Sequencing was performed with immunoSEQ multiplex PCR; in TCRdb, only in-frame clones are kept and a portion is missing. In the table there are roughly 84,000 clones, over 75% of which are singletons. In the case of this clone: No antigen is known for it.

The rearrangement joins TRBV5-1 to TRBJ2-7; TRBD1 matches at 7 bases. Sequencing was carried out using PBMCs. The TCR was taken from a man between 45 and 60 years old in good health and CMV-seronegative. The CDR3 nucleotides read TGCGCCAGCAGCTTGGGGGACAGTCCCTCCTACGAGCAGTACTTC. Translated, it gives CASSLGDSPSYEQYF. Using reference TRBV5-1 and TRBJ2-7 for the parts outside the CDR3, the full variable domain is KAGVTQTPRYLIKTRGQQVTLSCSPISGHRSVSWYQQTPGQGLQFLFEYFSETQRNKGNFPGRFSGRQFSNSRSEMNVSTLELGDSALYLCASSLGDSPSYEQYFGPGTRLTVT.